This T cell receptor beta chain stems from a study of blood T cells in healthy people across ages. Study-level information: With template switching, about one barcoded beta molecule was captured per two T cells.

This clonotype was seen a handful of times. Its antigen remains unidentified. The ends lost 0 bases at V and 2 bases at J; junction bases unmatched: 6. The CDR3 length is 18 residues. CDR1 and CDR2 (germline): SGHAT, FQNNGV. Primed by a sample-barcoded 5' primer and a J-beta primer mix, a second PCR proceeded for about 7 to 11 cycles. From the 5' RACE reads, TCRdb called clonotypes with MiXCR, one entry per CDR3 protein. The table has nearly 1 million distinct CDR3 sequences, roughly half seen once. General study findings and limits: Naive and antigen-experienced cells could not be conclusively compared, given unsorted PBMCs.

This chain links TRBV11-2 with TRBJ2-3; 12 nucleotides align to TRBD2. This receptor was taken from a woman aged 60-75 years in good health. The sample taken for sequencing was blood. CDR3 sequence: CASSLDKLAGGPTDTQYF. The CDR3 bases are TGTGCCAGCAGCTTAGACAAGCTAGCGGGAGGGCCCACAGATACGCAGTATTTT.